The 27 T cell receptor beta chains presented below share a single source sample, sequenced in a study of blood T cell repertoires in COVID-19. Assay used: immunoSEQ multiplex PCR; TCRdb lists only in-frame clones, some missing. The data hold some 30,000 clones, with around 87% observed a single time. The sample consisted of peripheral blood. The receptors originated from a human donor in a cohort sampled during active COVID-19. The donor label of this sample is uncertain.

This chain joins TRBV7-9 and TRBJ2-7; 9 nucleotides line up with TRBD1. The V gene's germline CDR1 is SEHNR and CDR2 FQNEAQ (reference sequence). The CDR3 is 16 amino acids. The junction had 11 bases not matched to a gene; V was cut back by 4 bases and J by 4 bases. The CDR3 here is CASSSFRDRAGYEQYF. In nucleotides, the CDR3 is TGTGCCAGCAGCTCCTTTCGGGACAGGGCAGGGTACGAGCAGTACTTC.

The CDR3: CASSLAQASTDTQYF. In DNA, the CDR3 is TGCGCCAGCAGCTTGGCACAGGCGAGCACAGATACGCAGTATTTT. The chain uses TRBV5-1 and TRBJ2-3; D possibly corresponds to TRBD1 (5 bases). Germline assignment: CDR1 SGHRS and CDR2 YFSETQ. The CDR3 length is 15 residues. V lost 0 bases, J lost 0 bases, and 8 bases lay in between.

Here the CDR3 reads CASSLSLGPIGYTF. The DNA of the CDR3 is TGTGCCAGCAGCTTGTCCCTAGGTCCAATTGGCTACACCTTC. V is TRBV5-6 and J is TRBJ1-2, with D unresolved. Germline CDR1 SGHDT, CDR2 YYEEEE. CDR3 length: 14 amino acids. Trimming removed 1 base from V and 7 bases from J, with 14 bases in between.

This rearrangement joins TRBV6-2 or TRBV6-3 to TRBJ1-5; D might be TRBD1 (6 bases). Germline V gene lookup returns CDR1 MNHEY and CDR2 SVGEGT. V lost 4 bases, J lost 6 bases, and 16 bases lay in between. This CDR3 comprises 15 residues. CDR3 region: CASSFSPQGTQPQHF. Here the CDR3 DNA reads TGTGCCAGCAGTTTCTCTCCACAGGGTACTCAGCCCCAGCATTTT.

The chain has TRBV5-1 and TRBJ1-2; TRBD1 matches 9 bases. CDR3 length: 14 residues. The J segment lost 4 bases and the V segment lost 5 bases, leaving 6 bases of the junction unmatched. Germline V gene sequence: CDR1 SGHRS, CDR2 YFSETQ. The CDR3 nucleotides are TGCGCCAGCAGTCCGGGACAGGGCGCCTATGGCTACACCTTC. Amino acids: CASSPGQGAYGYTF.

This sequence joins TRBV6-5 and TRBJ1-1, with 8 bases identical to TRBD1. With 6 bases clipped from V and 1 base from J, the junction kept 7 bases outside the gene matches. This CDR3 region has 15 residues. Looked up from germline, CDR1 is MNHEY and CDR2 is SVGAGI. The CDR3 spells CASRPWTGRNTEAFF. CDR3 nucleotides: TGTGCCAGCAGACCCTGGACAGGGCGGAACACTGAAGCTTTCTTT.

The chain carries TRBV5-1 and TRBJ1-3; D possibly corresponds to TRBD1 (5 bases). The V gene lost 0 bases and the J gene lost 1 base, with 11 bases spanning the gap. Germline CDR1 is SGHRS and CDR2 is YFSETQ. The CDR3 runs to 16 residues. This chain's CDR3 is CASSLGGGSSGNTIYF. CDR3 nucleotides: TGCGCCAGCAGCTTGGGGGGCGGATCTTCTGGAAACACCATATATTTT.

This sequence joins TRBV2 and TRBJ2-5; 9 nucleotides match TRBD1. Germline values: CDR1 SNHLY, CDR2 FYNNEI. After removal of 7 bases from V and 5 bases from J, the junction contained 8 bases not matched to a gene. The CDR3 runs to 14 residues. The CDR3 here is CASKMTGGRETQYF. DNA of the CDR3: TGTGCCAGCAAAATGACAGGGGGTAGGGAGACCCAGTACTTC. Full variable domain (rest looked up from reference TRBV2 and TRBJ2-5): EPEVTQTPSHQVTQMGQEVILRCVPISNHLYFYWYRQILGQKVEFLVSFYNNEISEKSEIFDDQFSVERPDGSNFTLKIRSTKLEDSAMYFCASKMTGGRETQYFGPGTRLLVL.

The chain joins TRBV19 to TRBJ2-3; perhaps TRBD1 as D (6 bases). The CDR3 covers 14 residues. Germline V gives CDR1 LNHDA, CDR2 SQIVND (reference sequence). V lost 7 bases and J lost 0, with 11 bases in between. This chain's CDR3 is CASMTGPSTDTQYF. CDR3 DNA: TGTGCCAGTATGACAGGTCCTAGCACAGATACGCAGTATTTT.

The genes are TRBV10-3 and TRBJ1-1, with TRBD1 as a possible D gene (6 bases). The CDR3 is 14 amino acids. The V end was cut by 8 bases, the J end by 0 bases, with 13 bases between. CDR1 and CDR2 (germline): ENHRY, SYGVKD. The CDR3 reads CAIRREGVNTEAFF. Here the CDR3 DNA reads TGTGCCATCCGGAGGGAGGGGGTGAACACTGAAGCTTTCTTT.

The rearrangement joins TRBV28 to TRBJ2-6, with a tentative D call TRBD2 (5 bases). CDR3 length: 18 residues. Germline assignment: CDR1 MDHEN and CDR2 SYDVKM. Deletions cut 6 bases from V and 4 bases from J, with 22 bases between. In nucleotides, the CDR3 is TGTGCCAGCAGGGATACCACGAGGGCTCTCTTCGGGGCCAACGTCCTGACTTTC. Translating gives CASRDTTRALFGANVLTF.

DNA of the CDR3: TGTGCCAGCAGCAAAGCCGGGACTAGCGTCTGCTACGAGCAGTACTTC. This encodes CASSKAGTSVCYEQYF. The chain is built from TRBV21-1 and TRBJ2-7; the table's D call TRBD2 went unverified against the DNA. TRBV21-1 is deemed a pseudogene. The CDR3 consists of 16 residues.

The chain combines TRBV3-1 (or the pseudogene TRBV3-2) with TRBJ1-1, with D hard to call. V dropped 0 bases and J dropped 11 bases, with 19 bases sitting between them. The V gene's germline CDR1 is LGHDT and CDR2 YNNKEL (reference sequence). The CDR3 covers 15 residues. The CDR3 DNA follows: TGTGCCAGCAGCCAAGATAGCATCCGGGAAAGAGAGGCTTTCTTT. This gives the protein CASSQDSIREREAFF.

In its sample, this clone was seen once. The genes are TRBV10-3 and TRBJ2-7; no clear D. V lost 6 bases, J lost 0 bases, and 12 bases lay in between. The length of the CDR3 is 14 residues. Germline V gene lookup returns CDR1 ENHRY and CDR2 SYGVKD. CDR3 in amino acids: CAIRERGTSYEQYF. The CDR3 region has the DNA TGTGCCATCAGGGAAAGAGGAACCTCCTACGAGCAGTACTTC.

V is TRBV18 and J is TRBJ2-5, with D possibly matching TRBD2 (6 bases). From germline, CDR1 is KGHSH and CDR2 LQKENI. The CDR3 has 17 residues. Trimming cost V 3 bases and J 4 bases, with 21 bases left between them. The CDR3 loop reads CASSPWDISMEGETQYF. The DNA for the CDR3 is TGTGCCAGCTCACCCTGGGATATCTCCATGGAGGGAGAGACCCAGTACTTC.

This clone was seen once. The genes are TRBV24-1 and TRBJ2-1, with 7 bases matching TRBD2. Germline assignment: CDR1 KGHDR and CDR2 SFDVKD. This CDR3 comprises 17 residues. The V gene end was trimmed by 1 base and the J gene end by 9 bases; junction bases not matched to a gene: 14. This CDR3 is CATSDFRLGGGPGEQFF. CDR3 nucleotides: TGTGCCACCAGTGATTTCCGGTTGGGGGGAGGGCCAGGTGAGCAGTTCTTC.

The J gene is TRBJ1-1, the V gene TRBV11-2; D unclear. Germline V CDR1 and CDR2: SGHAT, FQNNGV. V was pared by 6 bases and J by 4 bases, with 18 bases between. The CDR3 is 15 amino acids. This chain's CDR3 is CASSYSRLRLTEAFF. The CDR3 region has the DNA TGTGCCAGCAGTTATAGCCGGTTGCGGCTCACTGAAGCTTTCTTT.

The chain combines TRBV9 with TRBJ2-1, with 10 positions matching TRBD2. Germline lookup yields CDR1 SGDLS and CDR2 YYNGEE. CDR3 size: 15 residues. The V and J ends lost 2 bases and 3 bases, in that order; junction bases with no gene match: 2. In DNA form, the CDR3 reads TGTGCCAGCAGCGTCGGACTAGCGGTCTACAATGAGCAGTTCTTC. This encodes CASSVGLAVYNEQFF.

The chain has TRBV10-3 and TRBJ2-1; D gene ambiguous. V lost 5 bases to trimming and J lost 3 bases, with 8 bases between them. Germline CDR1 is ENHRY and CDR2 is SYGVKD. The CDR3 has 13 residues. The CDR3 nucleotides read TGTGCCATCAGTCGCGCCATCTACAATGAGCAGTTCTTC. This codes for CAISRAIYNEQFF.

This chain uses TRBV28 with TRBJ1-1, with 7 bases identical to TRBD1. CDR3 length: 15 residues. Trimming at V came to 3 bases and at J to 3 bases, leaving 7 bases not matched to a gene. CDR1 is MDHEN, CDR2 SYDVKM, per germline. CDR3 nucleotides: TGTGCCAGCAGTTTTCAAAGGGGGCCGGACACTGAAGCTTTCTTT. It is translated as CASSFQRGPDTEAFF.

The CDR3 here is CASSFGRLYGYTF. The CDR3 coding sequence is TGTGCCAGCAGTTTCGGAAGACTCTATGGCTACACCTTC. This rearrangement joins TRBV28 to TRBJ1-2, with D hard to call. There are 13 residues in the CDR3. Trimming stripped 3 bases from V and 4 bases from J, with 9 bases between. Germline-derived CDR1 and CDR2 are MDHEN and SYDVKM.

The chain employs TRBV18 and TRBJ2-7, with 9 bases fitting TRBD1. J was trimmed by 0 bases and V by 3 bases; bases with no gene match: 3. Germline lookup yields CDR1 KGHSH and CDR2 LQKENI. This CDR3 is built from 15 residues. CDR3 region: CASSPGQGFSYEQYF. The CDR3 bases are TGTGCCAGCTCACCGGGACAGGGATTCTCCTACGAGCAGTACTTC.

The V call is TRBV30, the J call TRBJ1-1; a weak D match, TRBD1 (5 bases). Germline assignment: CDR1 GTSNPN and CDR2 SVGIG (reference sequence). The V end was cut by 2 bases, the J end by 5 bases, with 9 bases between. The CDR3 extends over 12 amino acids. CDR3: CAWSMGGTEAFF. DNA of the CDR3: TGTGCCTGGAGTATGGGGGGGACTGAAGCTTTCTTT.

The rearrangement joins TRBV6-5 to TRBJ2-3, with 7 bases that match TRBD2. Germline-derived CDR1 and CDR2 are MNHEY and SVGAGI. The CDR3 covers 14 residues. V dropped 6 bases and J dropped 4; count of bases not matched to a gene: 7. CDR3 nucleotide sequence: TGTGCCAGCAGCTGGGAGGGGAGGGCAGATACGCAGTATTTT. Translating gives CASSWEGRADTQYF.

V usage is TRBV19 and J usage is TRBJ2-3; unclear D gene. The CDR3 is made up of 18 amino acids. From germline, CDR1 is LNHDA and CDR2 SQIVND (reference sequence). V was clipped by 5 bases and J by 6 bases, with 27 bases between them. DNA of the CDR3: TGTGCCAGTAGTTCTCCAGCTGCGAGCGCGAGTCTCGGCGATACGCAGTATTTT. Translating gives CASSSPAASASLGDTQYF.

This rearrangement joins TRBV13 to TRBJ1-3, with D uncertain. Germline CDR1 is PRHDT and CDR2 is FYEKMQ (reference sequence). The germline V and J ends were trimmed by 3 bases and 0 bases, with 6 bases remaining between them. CDR3 length: 14 amino acids. This chain's CDR3 is CASSFSNSGNTIYF. DNA for the CDR3: TGTGCCAGCAGCTTTTCCAACTCTGGAAACACCATATATTTT.

The chain carries TRBV4-2 and TRBJ2-3; 8 bases are a match to TRBD2. Germline CDR1 and CDR2: LGHNA and YNFKEQ. The CDR3 extends over 19 amino acids. The trim removed 0 bases at V and 0 bases at J, leaving 11 bases unmatched. In nucleotides, the CDR3 is TGTGCCAGCAGCCAAGATGCTAGCGGGCGCTTTCTTAGCACAGATACGCAGTATTTT. This gives the protein CASSQDASGRFLSTDTQYF.